Listed below are T cell receptor beta chains from one sample, sequenced in a study of brain T cells in children with intractable seizures. The assay was immunoSEQ multiplex PCR, and TCRdb's table has in-frame clones only and misses some. The table includes about 340,000 clones, about 93% detected once. The material sequenced was peripheral blood, taken roughly 5 months after surgery. The receptors were gathered from a boy in the first two years of life with tuberous sclerosis and intractable seizures. Both conserved end residues are part of each CDR3. A D gene is named only where the DNA matches it firmly. A clone size is listed for some rows: how often the clone was seen (once, few, many), or a class if it is expanded.

13,TRBJ2-7,TRBD1,-,TRBV27,TGTGCCAGCAGTTTTGGGGCAGGGGGCGAGCAGTACTTC,CASSFGAGGEQYF
11,TRBJ2-7,-,-,TRBV2,TGTGCCAGCAGTGACAGCTACGAGCAGTACTTC,CASSDSYEQYF
15,TRBJ2-4,-,-,TRBV3-1/TRBV3-2,TGTGCCAGCAGCCACGATCCGGGGAGAAAAAACATTCAGTACTTC,CASSHDPGRKNIQYF
13,TRBJ1-2,-,-,TRBV12-3/TRBV12-4,TGTGCCAGCAGTCTTCAGGCCACAGTGGGCTACACCTTC,CASSLQATVGYTF
15,TRBJ2-7,-,-,TRBV10-3,TGTGCCATCAGTGAGTCGCTAGGCGCAGGCTACGAGCAGTACTTC,CAISESLGAGYEQYF
16,TRBJ2-3,-,-,TRBV5-6,TGTGCCAGCAGCTTGTTGGTGGGGGGCCGCACAGATACGCAGTATTTT,CASSLLVGGRTDTQYF
12,TRBJ2-5,-,-,TRBV7-2,TGTGCCAGCAGCCCCGGGCGGGAGACCCAGTACTTC,CASSPGRETQYF
15,TRBJ1-1,-,once,TRBV28,TGTGCCAGCAGAATCCAGGGGTGGGGGAACACTGAAGCTTTCTTT,CASRIQGWGNTEAFF
15,TRBJ1-5,-,once,TRBV25-1,TGTGCCAGCAGTGCGGTCGGGGATAGCAATCAGCCCCAGCATTTT,CASSAVGDSNQPQHF
12,TRBJ1-1,-,once,TRBV7-9,TGTGCCAGCCGCCTGGGAGCTACTGAAGCTTTCTTT,CASRLGATEAFF
16,TRBJ1-4,TRBD1,-,TRBV5-5,TGTGCCAGCAGCTTGGGTTCGACAGGGGCTAATGAAAAACTGTTTTTT,CASSLGSTGANEKLFF
13,TRBJ2-7,-,-,TRBV12-5,TGTGCTAGTGGTTTGGAGCTAAGGGGCGGGCAGTACTTC,CASGLELRGGQYF
16,TRBJ1-6,TRBD1,once,TRBV4-1,TGCGCCAGCAGCCAAGTGCCCGGACAGGTAGATTCACCCCTCCACTTT,CASSQVPGQVDSPLHF
13,TRBJ1-6,TRBD1,-,TRBV5-1,TGCGCCAGCACTACAGGGGAGAATTCACCCCTCCACTTT,CASTTGENSPLHF